The rows below give T cell receptor beta chains drawn from one sample of a study of tumor and adjacent non-tumor tissue in lung cancer. TCRdb recomputed calls from the multiplex PCR reads with MiXCR, one row per CDR3 protein. The sample holds some 100,000 distinct CDR3 sequences, 80% seen once. Sequencing was carried out using distant non-tumor lung tissue. These receptor sequences come from a man aged 60 to 69 with small cell lung cancer. The CDR3 runs from the conserved cysteine through the conserved F or W. A D gene is named only where the DNA matches it firmly. The size entry is marked missing in some rows and otherwise reads once, few, many or a size class.

>TRBV12-3/TRBV12-4|.|TRBJ1-5|.|15
TGTGCCAGCACCAAGACGGGGAGTGGCAATCAGCCCCAGCATTTT
CASTKTGSGNQPQHF
>TRBV29-1|once|TRBJ2-3|.|13
TGCAGCATTGCAACGGGAATGGCAGACACGCAGTATTTT
CSIATGMADTQYF
>TRBV4-1|.|TRBJ2-3|TRBD2|17
TGCGCTAGCGGAATTAGCGGGAGCCTCGCAGGATTAGATACGCAGTATTTT
CASGISGSLAGLDTQYF
>TRBV11-2|.|TRBJ1-2|.|16
TGTGCCAGTAGTTTAGATAGGGTATGGGCCGGTCGAGACTACACCTTC
CASSLDRVWAGRDYTF
>TRBV30|.|TRBJ2-1|.|14
TGTGTCTGGAGTAAGCTTTTCCCCCACGATGAGCAGTTCTTC
CVWSKLFPHDEQFF
>TRBV6-6|.|TRBJ1-6|.|14
TGTGCCTGCAGTACGGTGGTATCCAATTCACCCCTCCACTTT
CACSTVVSNSPLHF
>TRBV5-1|few|TRBJ2-5|.|13
TGCGCCAGCAAAAGGGGGTTTCAAGAGACCCAGTACTTC
CASKRGFQETQYF
>TRBV7-9|.|TRBJ2-2|.|15
TGTGCCAGCAGCTTTCCGGCGGAACTCACCGGGGAGCTGTTTTTT
CASSFPAELTGELFF
>TRBV6-2/TRBV6-3|once|TRBJ1-5|.|14
TGTGCCAGCAGCTACGTGTATAGCTATCAGCCCCAGCATTTT
CASSYVYSYQPQHF
>TRBV6-1|.|TRBJ2-7|.|13
TGTGCCAACGGTGGCGAACTACCCTACGAGCAGTACTTC
CANGGELPYEQYF
>TRBV5-1|once|TRBJ2-5|.|14
TGCGCCAGCAGCGGGGACGGGCTCCAAGAGATCCAGTACTTC
CASSGDGLQEIQYF
>TRBV10-3|medium-sized|TRBJ2-1|TRBD2|13
TGTGCCGCAACTAGCGGGAGTGTCGATGAGCAGTTCTTC
CAATSGSVDEQFF
>TRBV19|.|TRBJ2-2|.|15
TGTGCCAGTAGGGAACTGGGTCTGGACACCGGGGAGCTGTTTTTT
CASRELGLDTGELFF
>TRBV13|.|TRBJ1-1|.|12
TGTGCCAGGAGCGCGGGGAACACTGAAGCTTTATTT
CARSAGNTEALF
>TRBV5-6|.|TRBJ2-3|TRBD1|15
TGTGCCAGCAGCCTGGGACAGACGAACACAGATACTCAGTATTTT
CASSLGQTNTDTQYF
>TRBV29-1|.|TRBJ2-3|.|11
TGCAGCGTTGACAGCACAGATACGCAGTATTTT
CSVDSTDTQYF
>TRBV4-2|.|TRBJ2-7|.|16
TGTGTCAGCAGCCAAGACTGGGGAGCTTACTCCTACGAGCAGTACTTC
CVSSQDWGAYSYEQYF
>TRBV6-5|.|TRBJ1-2|.|14
TGTGCCAGCAGTCGATTATCGGGTATCAATGGCTACACCTTC
CASSRLSGINGYTF
>TRBV6-2/TRBV6-3|.|TRBJ2-7|.|11
TGTGTCAGCAGTCAACCTGGAGAGCGGTACTTC
CVSSQPGERYF
>TRBV11-2|.|TRBJ2-5|.|13
TGTGCCATCAGCTTTAATAGTAAAGAGACTCAGTACTTC
CAISFNSKETQYF
>TRBV7-3|once|TRBJ2-2|.|15
TGTACCAGCAGCTTATATCAGGGGCGGACCGGGGAGCTGTTTTTT
CTSSLYQGRTGELFF
>TRBV4-2|.|TRBJ1-4|.|16
TGTGCCAGCAGCCAACTTCTTTCCGCGGCAGCCGAAAAATTGTTTTTT
CASSQLLSAAAEKLFF
>TRBV30|many|TRBJ2-3|.|13
TGTGCCTCCTCCCTATTTGACACAGATACGCAGTATTTT
CASSLFDTDTQYF
>TRBV6-5|.|TRBJ2-1|.|15
TGTGCCAGCAGTTACTCTGGGGGAGTGAGTAGTGACCAGTTCTTC
CASSYSGGVSSDQFF
>TRBV10-2|many|TRBJ2-3|TRBD2|16
TGCGCCAGCAGTTCTACGGGACTAGCGGGAGTGGGTACGCAGTATTTT
CASSSTGLAGVGTQYF
>TRBV5-1|many|TRBJ2-1|.|14
TGCGCCAGCAGCGGGGGGAAGTATTACAATGAGCAGTTCTTC
CASSGGKYYNEQFF
>TRBV11-2|.|TRBJ1-4|.|12
TGTGCCATCGCTTGCAGGGTAGAAAAACTGTTTTTT
CAIACRVEKLFF
>TRBV30|.|TRBJ2-2|.|14
TGTGCCTGGAGTCCTCCCGGGACAAGCGGGGATCCGTTTTTT
CAWSPPGTSGDPFF
>TRBV4-1|.|TRBJ2-7|TRBD2|16
TGCGCCAGCAGCCCTGAAGTAGCGGGAGGGCCCAGGGAGCAGTACTTC
CASSPEVAGGPREQYF
>TRBV5-6|.|TRBJ1-1|.|14
TGTGCCAGCAGCTTGGGACAGCTTATCATTGAAGCTTTCTTT
CASSLGQLIIEAFF
>TRBV11-2|.|TRBJ2-1|.|17
TGTGCCAGCAGCTTAGTAACCGCCCAGAGCTCCTATAATGAGCGGTTCTTC
CASSLVTAQSSYNERFF
>TRBV11-1|.|TRBJ2-2|TRBD1|16
TGTGCCAGCAGCTCCTCGGACAGGGTAGACACCGGAGAGCTGTTTTTT
CASSSSDRVDTGELFF
>TRBV6-5|.|TRBJ2-1|.|17
TGTGCCAGCAGTTACTCGATTTGGAGACTCGCGCACAATGACCAGTTCTTC
CASSYSIWRLAHNDQFF
>TRBV6-2/TRBV6-3|once|TRBJ2-7|TRBD2|14
TGTGCCATCAAGATAGCGGGAGCCCATATGGAGCGGTACTTC
CAIKIAGAHMERYF
>TRBV6-1|.|TRBJ2-5|.|15
TGTGCCAGCAGCACGGGACTCGTCGGAACAGAGACCCAGTACTTC
CASSTGLVGTETQYF
>TRBV25-1|.|TRBJ2-1|.|10
TGTGCCAGCAGACATGGTGAGCAGTTCTTC
CASRHGEQFF
>TRBV5-4|.|TRBJ2-2|.|15
TGTGCCAGCAGCGTGGGACGTGTGAACACCGGGGTGCTGTTTTTT
CASSVGRVNTGVLFF
>TRBV10-3|few|TRBJ2-3|.|13
TGTGCCATCCGAGCGGAATCCACAGATACGCAGTATTTT
CAIRAESTDTQYF
>TRBV20-1|.|TRBJ2-3|TRBD2|15
TGCAGTGATATGGGACTAGCGTGTTCCACAGATACGCAGTATTTT
CSDMGLACSTDTQYF
>TRBV2|.|TRBJ2-2|.|15
TGTGCCACCCAAACAGGGACAAGGAGGACCGGGGAGCTGTTTTTT
CATQTGTRRTGELFF
>TRBV12-3/TRBV12-4|.|TRBJ2-2|.|15
TGTGCCAGCAGTATGGCGGAAGCGCCCACCGGGGAGCTGTTTTTT
CASSMAEAPTGELFF
>TRBV28|.|TRBJ2-3|TRBD1|16
TGTGCCAGCAGCCGGGGACAGGATTTACGCACAGATAAGGAGTATTTT
CASSRGQDLRTDKEYF
>TRBV6-2/TRBV6-3|.|TRBJ2-7|TRBD2|15
TGTGCCAGCAGGTCAGCGGGAGTGAAATCCTACGAGCAGTACTTC
CASRSAGVKSYEQYF